Shown below are 27 T cell receptor beta chains from a single sample sequenced in a study of blood T cell repertoires in COVID-19. Profiling relied on immunoSEQ multiplex PCR, and the TCRdb table lists in-frame clones only, not all of them. The table shows tens of thousands of clones, with approximately 88% occurring only once. The sequenced sample consisted of peripheral blood. These receptors were taken from a man aged 50 or older with acute or convalescent COVID-19.

The V call is TRBV19, the J call TRBJ1-5; 8 positions agree with TRBD1. V was pared by 8 bases and J by 0 bases, with 6 bases of the junction left unmatched. The CDR3 covers 15 residues. Germline CDR1 is LNHDA and CDR2 is SQIVND (reference sequence). DNA of the CDR3: TGTGCCAGTCGTGACAGGGGAAATAGCAATCAGCCCCAGCATTTT. It translates to CASRDRGNSNQPQHF.

This chain links TRBV5-1 with TRBJ1-1; no firm D call. The germline CDR1 and CDR2 sequences are SGHRS and YFSETQ. The CDR3 covers 12 residues. With 1 base removed from V and 3 bases from J, the gap between germline ends came to 4 bases. The CDR3 protein is CASSLQDTEAFF. The CDR3 nucleotides are TGCGCCAGCAGCTTGCAGGACACTGAAGCTTTCTTT.

This chain uses TRBV6-5 with TRBJ1-2; 7 nucleotides match TRBD1. Germline loops: CDR1 MNHEY, CDR2 SVGAGI. J lost 8 bases, V lost 8 bases, and 8 bases had no gene match. The CDR3 totals 12 residues. The CDR3 sequence: CASSGQAWGYTF. As DNA, the CDR3 is TGTGCCAGCTCAGGACAGGCCTGGGGCTACACCTTC.

This clone was recorded a few times. V gene TRBV29-1 combines with J gene TRBJ2-1; no clear D. Germline V lookup: CDR1 SQVTM, CDR2 ANQGSEA. The CDR3 is 14 amino acids. Trimming cost V 3 bases and J 0 bases, with 9 bases left between them. CDR3: CSVEPESSYNEQFF. The DNA for the CDR3 is TGCAGCGTTGAGCCCGAGAGCTCCTACAATGAGCAGTTCTTC.

The V gene is TRBV6-1, the J gene TRBJ1-2; the match to TRBD1 covers 9 bases. CDR3 length: 15 amino acids. Looked up from germline, CDR1 is MNHNS and CDR2 is SASEGT. J gave up 6 bases and V 0 bases, and 5 bases lay outside the gene matches. As DNA, the CDR3 is TGTGCCAGCAGTGAAGCCCGGGACAGGGTCCATGGCTACACCTTC. It is translated as CASSEARDRVHGYTF.

This CDR3 reads CASSYSDSLYNEQFF. The CDR3 DNA reads TGTGCCAGCAGTTACTCGGACAGCCTCTACAATGAGCAGTTCTTC. The chain couples TRBV6-2 or TRBV6-3 to TRBJ2-1; tentatively, D is TRBD1 (6 bases). Germline lookup yields CDR1 MNHEY and CDR2 SVGEGT. Trimming shortened V by 0 bases and J by 3 bases, and 9 bases separated the two germline ends. CDR3 size: 15 residues.

The chain has TRBV5-1 and TRBJ2-1; a possible D gene is TRBD2 (7 bases). CDR1 and CDR2 (germline): SGHRS, YFSETQ. V lost 2 bases, J lost 8 bases, and 26 bases lay in between. The CDR3 runs to 18 residues. The DNA of the CDR3 is TGCGCCAGCAGCTTAGGGGGAGGGAAGGGTTTAGTATGGTATGAGCAGTTCTTC. Its protein product is CASSLGGGKGLVWYEQFF.

The V and J genes are TRBV5-1 and TRBJ2-1; TRBD2 matches at 11 bases. The ends lost 4 bases at V and 7 bases at J; junction bases unmatched: 7. CDR3 length: 15 amino acids. From germline, CDR1 is SGHRS and CDR2 YFSETQ. CDR3 in amino acids: CASSLLAGVLNEQFF. In DNA, the CDR3 is TGCGCCAGCAGCCTACTAGCGGGGGTCTTAAATGAGCAGTTCTTC.

The chain carries TRBV7-2 and TRBJ1-2; D may be TRBD1 (6 bases). V was clipped by 5 bases and J by 0 bases, with 10 bases between them. Germline V lookup: CDR1 SGHTA, CDR2 FQGNSA. This CDR3 is built from 14 residues. CDR3 sequence (DNA): TGTGCCAGCAGCAGGACAGCTACTAACTATGGCTACACCTTC. It specifies CASSRTATNYGYTF.

This clone was counted once. The chain recombines TRBV9 with TRBJ1-2; 9 bases are shared with TRBD1. CDR1 and CDR2 from the germline V gene are SGDLS and YYNGEE. The CDR3 is made up of 15 amino acids. After removal of 0 bases from V and 7 bases from J, the junction contained 7 bases not matched to a gene. The CDR3 here is CASSVASVTGGGYTF. CDR3 sequence (DNA): TGTGCCAGCAGCGTAGCGTCTGTGACAGGGGGTGGCTACACCTTC.

The chain couples TRBV11-2 to TRBJ1-2; no definite D call. V lost 0 bases and J lost 9, with 11 bases in between. CDR1 SGHAT and CDR2 FQNNGV come from the germline V gene. The CDR3 loop spans 13 amino acids. This CDR3 reads CASSLDQARRYTF. CDR3 bases: TGTGCCAGCAGCTTAGATCAGGCCAGGCGCTACACCTTC. The whole variable domain, remainder taken from reference TRBV11-2 and TRBJ1-2, is EAGVAQSPRYKIIEKRQSVAFWCNPISGHATLYWYQQILGQGPKLLIQFQNNGVVDDSQLPKDRFSAERLKGVDSTLKIQPAKLEDSAVYLCASSLDQARRYTFGSGTRLTVV.

The rearrangement links TRBV10-3 to TRBJ1-2; no definite D call. CDR3 length equals 14 residues. V was trimmed by 3 bases and J by 6 bases, leaving 14 bases between them. CDR1 ENHRY and CDR2 SYGVKD come from the germline V gene. CDR3 sequence reads: CAISETEENDGYTF. The CDR3 coding sequence is TGTGCCATCAGTGAAACGGAGGAGAACGATGGCTACACCTTC.

V and J are TRBV5-4 and TRBJ1-4; 7 nucleotides agree with TRBD1. After removal of 4 bases from V and 1 base from J, the junction contained 7 bases not matched to a gene. Germline V gene lookup returns CDR1 SGHNT and CDR2 YYREEE (reference sequence). The CDR3 length is 16 residues. Written as DNA, the CDR3 is TGTGCCAGCAGCAGGGACAGAGGGGAAACTAATGAAAAACTGTTTTTT. It is translated as CASSRDRGETNEKLFF.

A single count supports this clone. The V gene is TRBV25-1, the J gene TRBJ1-2; 10 positions match TRBD1. CDR1 and CDR2 from the germline V gene are MGHDK and SYGVNS. The V segment lost 6 bases and the J segment 8 bases; nucleotides outside the gene matches: 9. This CDR3 spans 14 amino acids. The CDR3 sequence is CASRDPGTGDGYTF. CDR3 nucleotide sequence: TGTGCCAGCAGGGACCCAGGGACAGGGGACGGCTACACCTTC.

The J gene is TRBJ1-5, the V gene TRBV2, with 9 bases matching TRBD1. V trimming: 6 bases; J trimming: 4 bases; junction bases outside the gene matches: 1. The germline gives CDR1 SNHLY, CDR2 FYNNEI. CDR3 size: 13 residues. The CDR3 region is CASRGQGNQPQHF. The CDR3 DNA reads TGTGCCAGCAGGGGACAGGGTAATCAGCCCCAGCATTTT.

The chain is built from TRBV11-3 and TRBJ2-1, with 8 bases identical to TRBD2. The CDR3 is 17 residues long. CDR1 is SGHNT and CDR2 is YENEEA in the germline V gene. V lost 0 bases to trimming and J lost 7 bases; unmatched junction nucleotides: 11. The CDR3 region is CASSLDSTPASGNEQFF. The CDR3 bases are TGTGCCAGCAGCTTAGATTCGACCCCGGCTAGCGGGAATGAGCAGTTCTTC. Combining the CDR3 with reference TRBV11-3 and TRBJ2-1 gives the whole variable domain EAGVVQSPRYKIIEKKQPVAFWCNPISGHNTLYWYLQNLGQGPELLIRYENEEAVDDSQLPKDRFSAERLKGVDSTLKIQPAELGDSAVYLCASSLDSTPASGNEQFFGPGTRLTVL.

This clone was picked up a small number of times. This sequence joins TRBV4-2 and TRBJ2-2, with 15 bases lining up with TRBD2. The CDR3 sequence is 18 residues long. Germline loops: CDR1 LGHNA, CDR2 YNFKEQ. The V gene end was trimmed by 0 bases and the J gene end by 5 bases; junction bases not matched to a gene: 4. This CDR3 is CASSQDAGTSGGTGELFF. CDR3 coding DNA: TGTGCCAGCAGCCAAGATGCTGGGACTAGCGGGGGGACCGGGGAGCTGTTTTTT.

J is TRBJ1-2 and V is TRBV21-1; TRBD1 is taken as the D call from the table, unchecked against the DNA. TRBV21-1 is a pseudogene. CDR3 length equals 15 residues. The CDR3 DNA is TGTGCCAGCAGCAAAGACAGGGTCTCCTCCTATGGCTACACCTTC. This gives the protein CASSKDRVSSYGYTF.

By sample fraction, this clone is medium-sized. This rearrangement joins TRBV7-3 to TRBJ2-1; unclear D gene. CDR3 size: 13 residues. Between the trimmed V and J ends, which lost 10 bases and 6 bases, there was a span of 16 bases. The germline V gene has CDR1 SGHTA and CDR2 FQGTGA. CDR3 bases: TGTGCCACGCGAGACTCAATCAGCAATGAGCAGTTCTTC. Residues: CATRDSISNEQFF.

This clone was detected only once. The chain recombines TRBV27 with TRBJ2-2, with unresolved D. The CDR3 is 14 amino acids. The V gene lost 3 bases and the J gene lost 1 base, with 6 bases spanning the gap. Germline V gene sequence: CDR1 MNHEY, CDR2 SMNVEV (reference sequence). The CDR3 DNA sequence: TGTGCCAGCAGTTTCCTCGGGAACACCGGGGAGCTGTTTTTT. Amino acids: CASSFLGNTGELFF.

DNA of the CDR3: TGTGCCACCCTGAGGACAGGGGTTAGTCCGAACACCGGGGAGCTGTTTTTT. This sequence encodes CATLRTGVSPNTGELFF. The chain recombines TRBV10-3 with TRBJ2-2; the match to TRBD1 covers 9 bases. This CDR3 is built from 17 residues. Germline V gene data show CDR1 as ENHRY and CDR2 as SYGVKD. The V and J ends lost 10 bases and 0 bases, in that order; junction bases with no gene match: 12.

The chain combines TRBV19 with TRBJ1-5, with no clear D. Trimming removed 5 bases at V and 5 bases at J, with 7 bases between. The CDR3 extends over 12 amino acids. CDR1 and CDR2 from the germline V gene are LNHDA and SQIVND (reference sequence). The CDR3 here is CASSFVDQPQHF. DNA of the CDR3: TGTGCCAGTAGTTTTGTAGATCAGCCCCAGCATTTT.

This sequence joins TRBV4-2 and TRBJ1-1; maybe TRBD1 (6 bases). The V end was cut by 1 base, the J end by 0 bases, with 9 bases between. Looked up from germline, CDR1 is LGHNA and CDR2 is YNFKEQ. The CDR3 spans 15 residues. The CDR3 here is CASSQGDNLNTEAFF. For the CDR3, the DNA is TGTGCCAGCAGCCAAGGGGACAACTTGAACACTGAAGCTTTCTTT.

V is TRBV10-2 and J is TRBJ2-7; 12 bases line up with TRBD2. After removal of 9 bases from V and 3 bases from J, the junction contained 15 bases not matched to a gene. CDR3 length equals 17 residues. Germline assignment: CDR1 WSHSY and CDR2 SAAADI. CDR3: CASRPHALAGGLYEQYF. The DNA for the CDR3 is TGCGCCAGTCGACCACATGCGCTAGCGGGAGGGCTCTACGAGCAGTACTTC.

The chain is built from TRBV5-6 and TRBJ1-1; D perhaps matches TRBD1 (6 bases). This CDR3 is built from 16 residues. Germline CDR1 and CDR2: SGHDT and YYEEEE. The V and J ends lost 1 base and 0 bases respectively, with 13 bases between them. This CDR3 reads CASSLLLQGMNTEAFF. The CDR3 region has the DNA TGTGCCAGCAGCTTGCTCCTTCAGGGGATGAACACTGAAGCTTTCTTT.

V gene TRBV24-1 combines with J gene TRBJ2-5, with TRBD2 as a possible D gene (5 bases). This CDR3 region has 16 residues. CDR1 and CDR2 from the germline V gene are KGHDR and SFDVKD. V dropped 3 bases and J dropped 2 bases, with 15 bases sitting between them. Written as DNA, the CDR3 is TGTGCCACCAGTGATAAAGCATCCACGGGACAAGAGACCCAGTACTTC. Translated: CATSDKASTGQETQYF.

The J gene is TRBJ1-2, the V gene TRBV10-3; D is unclear. The CDR3 runs 13 residues. Germline V gives CDR1 ENHRY, CDR2 SYGVKD. Trimming removed 6 bases at V and 5 bases at J, with 13 bases between. The CDR3 is CAISPDVEYGYTF. CDR3 sequence (DNA): TGTGCCATCAGCCCCGACGTGGAGTATGGCTACACCTTC.